This TCR beta chain was captured in a study of stem cell transplantation in POMP-related autoinflammatory disease. Looking at the study overall: Impaired MHC class I-dependent CD8+ differentiation was hypothesized from defective thymoproteasomes. Before transplant: CD4+ naive skewing, low CD8+ proportions, reduced cytokine secretion.

The table came from immunoSEQ multiplex PCR; TCRdb's copy has only in-frame clones and leaves some out. The data show 30,000 or so clones, with 80% to 90% seen just once and 0.6% to 0.75% held by the top ten. With respect to this clone: No antigen is known for it.

Whole-study findings and limits: A trend toward lower repertoire diversity and greater clonality appeared in every analyzed T-cell subset of PRAID patients.

The sequencing used CD4+ T cells from PBMCs, collected before stem cell transplantation. This TCR was sampled from a human donor with POMP-related autoinflammation and immune dysregulation (PRAID).

This chain's CDR3 is CASSGIHRGLDYEQYF. The CDR3 bases are TGTGCCAGCAGTGGCATTCACAGGGGTTTGGACTACGAGCAGTACTTC. The J gene is TRBJ2-7, the V gene TRBV6-4; TRBD1 matches 7 bases. CDR1 is MRHNA, CDR2 SNTAGT, per germline. The CDR3 is made up of 16 amino acids. Trimming removed 4 bases from V and 3 bases from J; junction bases left unmatched: 12.